These 26 T cell receptor beta chains came from one sample sequenced in a study of T cells after yellow fever vaccination. TCRdb itself ran the 5' RACE reads through MiXCR, one entry per CDR3 protein. The sample lists fewer than 150,000 distinct CDR3 sequences; around 6.7% were seen once. This specimen was CD4+ T cells sorted from PBMCs, taken about 49 days after the first yellow fever vaccination. The receptors stem from a man between 18 and 35 years old who received the YFV17D yellow fever vaccine.

This clonotype was seen repeatedly, ten times or more. This chain connects TRBV29-1 to TRBJ1-3, with no clear D. Germline V lookup: CDR1 SQVTM, CDR2 ANQGSEA. The CDR3 consists of 13 residues. V lost 6 bases, J lost 0 bases, and 9 bases lay in between. Written as DNA, the CDR3 is TGCAGCGTCACGGAGAGCTCTGGAAACACCATATATTTT. This codes for CSVTESSGNTIYF.

The chain combines TRBV2 with TRBJ2-5; 7 nucleotides match TRBD2. J was trimmed by 2 bases and V by 4 bases; bases with no gene match: 1. The CDR3 contains 13 residues. The germline gives CDR1 SNHLY, CDR2 FYNNEI. CDR3 nucleotides: TGTGCCAGCAGTGGGGGACTACAAGAGACCCAGTACTTC. Encoded protein: CASSGGLQETQYF. Variable domain in full (rest from reference TRBV2 and TRBJ2-5): EPEVTQTPSHQVTQMGQEVILRCVPISNHLYFYWYRQILGQKVEFLVSFYNNEISEKSEIFDDQFSVERPDGSNFTLKIRSTKLEDSAMYFCASSGGLQETQYFGPGTRLLVL.

This clonotype was found many times. The chain couples TRBV9 to TRBJ2-3; unclear D gene. Germline assignment: CDR1 SGDLS and CDR2 YYNGEE. The CDR3 contains 13 residues. The V and J ends lost 0 bases and 8 bases respectively, with 10 bases between them. CDR3 sequence: CASSVENLSTQYF. CDR3 nucleotide sequence: TGTGCCAGCAGCGTAGAAAACTTAAGTACGCAGTATTTT.

This clonotype was seen only a few times. The chain has TRBV7-2 and TRBJ2-3; no definite D call. V was clipped by 5 bases and J by 5 bases, with 23 bases between them. CDR3 length: 17 amino acids. Germline V gene sequence: CDR1 SGHTA, CDR2 FQGNSA. The DNA of the CDR3 is TGTGCCAGCAGCCGACCCCAAGGGTCCAACTACGAAGATACGCAGTATTTT. Protein product: CASSRPQGSNYEDTQYF.

This clonotype was recorded at least ten times. The rearrangement uses TRBV2 and TRBJ1-1, with no clear D. Germline CDR1 SNHLY, CDR2 FYNNEI. The CDR3 is 13 amino acids. V was pared by 4 bases and J by 3 bases, with 9 bases between. The CDR3 reads CASSGVRDTEAFF. For the CDR3, the DNA is TGTGCCAGCAGTGGCGTAAGGGACACTGAAGCTTTCTTT.

This clonotype was detected many times. The chain couples TRBV12-3 or TRBV12-4 to TRBJ2-1; 7 bases align to TRBD1. The CDR3 totals 14 residues. V dropped 3 bases and J dropped 3; count of bases not matched to a gene: 2. The DNA of the CDR3 is TGTGCCAGCAGTTTTGGACAGGACTACAATGAGCAGTTCTTC. Translation: CASSFGQDYNEQFF.

This clonotype was detected ten times or more. The chain joins TRBV6-1 to TRBJ2-2; maybe TRBD1 (7 bases). V was cut by 8 bases and J by 1 base, with 11 bases left in between. Germline V lookup: CDR1 MNHNS, CDR2 SASEGT. The CDR3 covers 14 residues. CDR3 region: CASRGTVNTGELFF. CDR3 coding DNA: TGTGCCAGCCGGGGGACAGTGAACACCGGGGAGCTGTTTTTT.

This clonotype was picked up a small number of times. The genes are TRBV6-2 or TRBV6-3 and TRBJ1-5; possibly TRBD1 for D (6 bases). The germline V gene has CDR1 MNHEY and CDR2 SVGEGT. V was cut by 2 bases and J by 3 bases, with 14 bases left in between. The CDR3 runs 16 residues. CDR3 coding DNA: TGTGCCAGCAGTTACGACAGGAGGGGTCACAATCAGCCCCAGCATTTT. Amino acids: CASSYDRRGHNQPQHF.

This clonotype has a count of ten or more. This chain connects TRBV7-4 to TRBJ1-6; D is perhaps TRBD1 (5 bases). Germline loops: CDR1 SGHVT, CDR2 SQSDAQ. V lost 3 bases and J 4 bases, leaving 19 bases between the germline ends. The CDR3 is 18 amino acids. The CDR3 DNA follows: TGTGCCAGCAGCTTTGAGGCAGGGTGCCCGTCATATAATTCACCCCTCCACTTT. Translating it yields CASSFEAGCPSYNSPLHF.

This clonotype has a count of ten or more. J is TRBJ1-1 and V is TRBV5-1; a possible D gene is TRBD1 (6 bases). The V end was cut by 3 bases, the J end by 2 bases, with 11 bases between. Germline values: CDR1 SGHRS, CDR2 YFSETQ. The CDR3 runs to 14 residues. CDR3 sequence reads: CASSSTGTNTEAFF. The CDR3 nucleotides are TGCGCCAGCAGCTCCACCGGGACAAACACTGAAGCTTTCTTT.

This clonotype showed up many times. The gene calls are TRBV3-1 and TRBJ2-5, with D perhaps given as TRBD1 or TRBD2 (5 bases each). Germline V gene data show CDR1 as LGHDT and CDR2 as YNNKEL (reference sequence). The CDR3 is 16 residues long. Trimming left V 1 base short and J 2 bases short, with 14 bases between. CDR3 sequence (DNA): TGTGCCAGCAGCCAAGTGGTCGGGACGGGACAAGAGACCCAGTACTTC. Its protein is CASSQVVGTGQETQYF.

This clonotype was counted a few times. The chain combines TRBV19 with TRBJ1-5; perhaps TRBD1 as D (5 bases). Germline V lookup: CDR1 LNHDA, CDR2 SQIVND (reference sequence). The V end lost 2 bases, the J end lost 4 bases, and 15 bases lay between the germline ends. This CDR3 region has 16 residues. The CDR3 sequence: CASSIPSGIWNQPQHF. The CDR3 DNA sequence: TGTGCCAGTAGTATACCCTCAGGGATATGGAATCAGCCCCAGCATTTT.

This clonotype was counted ten times or more. V usage is TRBV12-3 or TRBV12-4 and J usage is TRBJ1-1, with 8 bases identical to TRBD1. V dropped 6 bases and J dropped 4; count of bases not matched to a gene: 13. The CDR3 is 16 residues long. The CDR3 spells CASSQRQGAWSTEAFF. The CDR3 bases are TGTGCCAGCAGCCAACGCCAGGGGGCGTGGAGCACTGAAGCTTTCTTT.

In its sample, this clonotype was seen a few times. The rearrangement links TRBV5-6 to TRBJ2-7, with a weak D call TRBD1 (6 bases). The CDR3 is 14 residues long. V was clipped by 5 bases and J by 0 bases, with 12 bases between them. Germline CDR1 is SGHDT and CDR2 is YYEEEE. The CDR3 protein is CASRLQGSSYEQYF. The CDR3 bases are TGTGCCAGCAGATTACAGGGTAGCTCCTACGAGCAGTACTTC.

The table lists this clonotype with many counts. The rearrangement links TRBV5-1 to TRBJ1-1; no firm D call. The CDR3 has 14 residues. Trimming cost V 3 bases and J 1 base, with 10 bases left between them. Germline assignment: CDR1 SGHRS and CDR2 YFSETQ. The CDR3 protein is CASSSREGNTEAFF. DNA for the CDR3: TGCGCCAGCAGCTCCCGGGAGGGGAACACTGAAGCTTTCTTT.

This clonotype has a count of ten or more. The chain couples TRBV24-1 to TRBJ1-2, with 7 bases aligning to TRBD1. The CDR3 spans 14 residues. The V gene end was trimmed by 4 bases and the J gene end by 9 bases; junction bases not matched to a gene: 10. Germline V lookup: CDR1 KGHDR, CDR2 SFDVKD. As DNA, the CDR3 is TGTGCCACCAGTGAGGCGACAGGGCCCCGGAGCTACACCTTC. This sequence encodes CATSEATGPRSYTF.

The chain links TRBV5-1 to TRBJ2-1; 7 nucleotides agree with TRBD1. V shed 4 bases, J shed 8 bases, and the junction held 15 bases outside the gene matches. The CDR3 length is 16 residues. CDR1 and CDR2 (germline): SGHRS, YFSETQ. CDR3 DNA sequence: TGCGCCAGCAGCGGATACAGGGGTAGGGTTTCCGATGAGCAGTTCTTC. Protein sequence: CASSGYRGRVSDEQFF.

This clonotype showed up many times. The gene calls are TRBV29-1 and TRBJ2-2, with 7 bases aligning to TRBD1. Trimming at V came to 5 bases and at J to 9 bases, leaving 9 bases not matched to a gene. CDR1 and CDR2 from the germline V gene are SQVTM and ANQGSEA. This CDR3 has 13 residues. The CDR3 DNA is TGCAGCGTTTACAGACAGGGCTACCGGGAGCTGTTTTTT. Amino acid sequence: CSVYRQGYRELFF.

This clonotype was seen at least ten times. CDR3 in DNA: TGTGCCAGCCTAACTAGGGACAAATACTACGAGCAGTACTTC. Its protein product is CASLTRDKYYEQYF. The chain uses TRBV6-2 or TRBV6-3 and TRBJ2-7; D possibly corresponds to TRBD1 (6 bases). The CDR3 loop spans 14 amino acids. V lost 8 bases and J 3 bases, leaving 17 bases between the germline ends. CDR1 MNHEY and CDR2 SVGEGT come from the germline V gene.

This clonotype has ten or more counts. The chain uses TRBV10-3 and TRBJ2-7; no clear D. V gave up 3 bases and J gave up 6 bases, with 12 bases separating them. The germline gives CDR1 ENHRY, CDR2 SYGVKD. The CDR3 spans 13 residues. The DNA of the CDR3 is TGTGCCATCAGTGAAAGCCGGAACCCCGAGCAGTACTTC. As protein: CAISESRNPEQYF.

This clonotype has ten or more counts. The chain has TRBV7-2 and TRBJ2-7; the D is unclear. In germline, CDR1 is SGHTA, CDR2 FQGNSA. V was shortened by 5 bases and J by 6 bases, with 17 bases between the two germline ends. This CDR3 comprises 14 residues. The CDR3 is CASSADGSGTEQYF. In nucleotides, the CDR3 is TGTGCCAGCAGCGCGGACGGGTCGGGCACCGAGCAGTACTTC.

In its sample, this clonotype was seen many times. The chain couples TRBV7-3 to TRBJ1-4, with D possibly TRBD1 on 5 matching bases. Looked up from germline, CDR1 is SGHTA and CDR2 is FQGTGA. The V and J ends lost 3 bases and 8 bases respectively, with 16 bases between them. The CDR3 has 15 amino acids. CDR3 nucleotide sequence: TGTGCCAGCAGCTTTCAGGGAGGCTCATCAGAAAAACTGTTTTTT. It translates to CASSFQGGSSEKLFF.

This clonotype has ten or more counts. The chain combines TRBV12-3 or TRBV12-4 with TRBJ2-5; weak D call: TRBD2 (6 bases). This CDR3 has 13 residues. V lost 3 bases and J lost 4, with 9 bases in between. CDR3 DNA: TGTGCCAGCAGTTTTGCGGGGCCAGAGACCCAGTACTTC. It specifies CASSFAGPETQYF.

This clonotype showed up many times. The rearrangement links TRBV10-3 to TRBJ2-7; D ambiguous. From germline, CDR1 is ENHRY and CDR2 SYGVKD. Trimming cost V 0 bases and J 0 bases, with 9 bases left between them. The CDR3 covers 15 residues. The CDR3 region has the DNA TGTGCCATCAGTGAGTCGGCCTGGGCCTCCTACGAGCAGTACTTC. Translated: CAISESAWASYEQYF.

J is TRBJ2-4 and V is TRBV5-1, with TRBD2 as a possible D gene (6 bases). CDR3 length: 15 amino acids. Trimming took off 0 bases at V and 4 bases at J, with 11 bases between the two ends. In germline, CDR1 is SGHRS, CDR2 YFSETQ. CDR3 coding DNA: TGCGCCAGCAGCTTGGCGGCTAGCGCAAAAAACATTCAGTACTTC. Amino acids: CASSLAASAKNIQYF.

Comment on this clonotype: A read error may explain this, as a much larger clone is one base away. The V call is TRBV5-1, the J call TRBJ1-1; D gene ambiguous. Germline V lookup: CDR1 SGHRS, CDR2 YFSETQ. Trimming stripped 4 bases from V and 5 bases from J, with 15 bases between. CDR3 size: 14 residues. The CDR3 nucleotides are TGCGCCAGCAGCGGGCCGCACCCGAAAACTGAAGCTTTCTTT. Protein sequence: CASSGPHPKTEAFF. The whole variable domain, filled in from reference TRBV5-1 and TRBJ1-1, reads KAGVTQTPRYLIKTRGQQVTLSCSPISGHRSVSWYQQTPGQGLQFLFEYFSETQRNKGNFPGRFSGRQFSNSRSEMNVSTLELGDSALYLCASSGPHPKTEAFFGQGTRLTVV.